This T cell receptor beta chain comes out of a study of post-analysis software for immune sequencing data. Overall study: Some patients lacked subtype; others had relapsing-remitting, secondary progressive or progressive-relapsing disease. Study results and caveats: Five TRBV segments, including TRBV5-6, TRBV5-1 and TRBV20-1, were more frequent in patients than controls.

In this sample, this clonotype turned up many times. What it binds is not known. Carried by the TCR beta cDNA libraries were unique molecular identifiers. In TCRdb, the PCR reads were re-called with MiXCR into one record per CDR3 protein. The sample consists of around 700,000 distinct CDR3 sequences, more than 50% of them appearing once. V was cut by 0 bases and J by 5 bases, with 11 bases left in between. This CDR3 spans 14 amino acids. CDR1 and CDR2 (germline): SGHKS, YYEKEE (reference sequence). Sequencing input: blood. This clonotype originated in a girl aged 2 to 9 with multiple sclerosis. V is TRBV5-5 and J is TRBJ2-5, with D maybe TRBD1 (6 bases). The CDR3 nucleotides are TGTGCCAGCAGCTTGGGGGGGCTAGCTGAGACCCAGTACTTC. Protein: CASSLGGLAETQYF.